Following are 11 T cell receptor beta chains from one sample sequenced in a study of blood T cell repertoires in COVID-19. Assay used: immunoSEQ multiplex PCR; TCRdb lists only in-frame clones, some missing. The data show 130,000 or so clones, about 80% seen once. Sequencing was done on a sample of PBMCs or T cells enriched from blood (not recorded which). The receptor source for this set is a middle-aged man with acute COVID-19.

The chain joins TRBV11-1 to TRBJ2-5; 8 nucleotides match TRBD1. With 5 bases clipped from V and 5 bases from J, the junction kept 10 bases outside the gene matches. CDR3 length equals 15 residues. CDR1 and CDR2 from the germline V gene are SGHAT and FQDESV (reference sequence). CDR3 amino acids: CASSPGQGLWETQYF. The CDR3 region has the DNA TGTGCCAGCAGCCCTGGACAGGGTTTATGGGAGACCCAGTACTTC.

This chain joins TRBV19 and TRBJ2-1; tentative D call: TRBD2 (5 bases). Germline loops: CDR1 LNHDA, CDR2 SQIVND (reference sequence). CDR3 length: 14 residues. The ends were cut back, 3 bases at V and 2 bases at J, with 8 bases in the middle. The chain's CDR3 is CASSIGEPYNEQFF. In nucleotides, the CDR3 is TGTGCCAGTAGTATCGGGGAACCCTACAATGAGCAGTTCTTC.

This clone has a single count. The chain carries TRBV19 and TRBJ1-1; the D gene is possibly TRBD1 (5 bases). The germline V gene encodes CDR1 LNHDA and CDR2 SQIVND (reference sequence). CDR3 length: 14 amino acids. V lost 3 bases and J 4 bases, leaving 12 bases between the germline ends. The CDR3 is CASSIRMGGTEAFF. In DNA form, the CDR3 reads TGTGCCAGTAGTATCAGGATGGGGGGCACTGAAGCTTTCTTT.

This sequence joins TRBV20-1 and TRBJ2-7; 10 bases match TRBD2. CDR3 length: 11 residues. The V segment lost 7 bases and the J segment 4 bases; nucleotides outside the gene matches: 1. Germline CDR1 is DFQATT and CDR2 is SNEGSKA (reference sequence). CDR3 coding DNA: TGCAGTGGACTAGCGGGTTACGAGCAGTACTTC. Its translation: CSGLAGYEQYF.

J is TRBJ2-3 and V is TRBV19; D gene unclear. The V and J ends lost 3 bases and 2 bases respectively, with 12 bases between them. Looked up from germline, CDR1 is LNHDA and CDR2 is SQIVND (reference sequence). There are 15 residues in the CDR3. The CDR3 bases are TGTGCCAGTAGTATCCGGCGGAGCCCCACAGATACGCAGTATTTT. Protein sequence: CASSIRRSPTDTQYF.

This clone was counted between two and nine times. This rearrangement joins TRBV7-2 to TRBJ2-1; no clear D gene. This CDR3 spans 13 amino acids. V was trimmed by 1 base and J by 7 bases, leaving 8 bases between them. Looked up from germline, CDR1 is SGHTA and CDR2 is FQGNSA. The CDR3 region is CASSLEAVNEQFF. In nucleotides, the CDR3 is TGTGCCAGCAGCTTAGAGGCGGTGAATGAGCAGTTCTTC.

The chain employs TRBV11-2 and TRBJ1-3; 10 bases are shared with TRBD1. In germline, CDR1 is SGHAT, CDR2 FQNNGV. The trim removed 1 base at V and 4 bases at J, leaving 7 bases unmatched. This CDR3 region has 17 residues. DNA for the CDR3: TGTGCCAGCAGCTTAGTTAGGGACAGGGGTGGGGGAAACACCATATATTTT. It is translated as CASSLVRDRGGGNTIYF.

As DNA, the CDR3 is TGTGCCATCGGCGGGGGGATGAACACTGAAGCTTTCTTT. Its translation: CAIGGGMNTEAFF. The V call is TRBV10-3, the J call TRBJ1-1; the D gene is possibly TRBD1 (5 bases). Between the trimmed V and J ends, which lost 8 bases and 0 bases, there was a span of 10 bases. CDR1 and CDR2 from the germline V gene are ENHRY and SYGVKD. The length of the CDR3 is 13 residues.

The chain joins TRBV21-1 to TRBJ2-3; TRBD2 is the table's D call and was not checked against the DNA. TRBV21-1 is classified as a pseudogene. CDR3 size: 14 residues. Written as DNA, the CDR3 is TGTGCCAGCAGACCGGGGGATCACACAGATACGCAGTATTTT. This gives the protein CASRPGDHTDTQYF.

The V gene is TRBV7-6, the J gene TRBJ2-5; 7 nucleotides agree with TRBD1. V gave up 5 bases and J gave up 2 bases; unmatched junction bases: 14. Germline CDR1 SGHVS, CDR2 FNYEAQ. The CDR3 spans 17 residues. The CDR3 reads CASSQYYPTGKQETQYF. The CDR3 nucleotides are TGTGCCAGCAGCCAATACTACCCGACAGGGAAGCAAGAGACCCAGTACTTC.

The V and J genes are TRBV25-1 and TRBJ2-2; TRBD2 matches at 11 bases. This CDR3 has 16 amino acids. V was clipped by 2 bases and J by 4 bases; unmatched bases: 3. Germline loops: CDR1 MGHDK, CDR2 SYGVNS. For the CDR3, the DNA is TGTGCCAGCAGTGAAATAGCGGGAGGGCCCACCGGGGAGCTGTTTTTT. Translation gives CASSEIAGGPTGELFF.